One TCR beta chain is described in this entry. Its antigen is still unknown. These data belong to a study of OX40 agonist ivuxolimab in advanced cancers. Study-wide context: Patients receiving dose escalation had hepatocellular carcinoma, melanoma, renal cell or head and neck cancer. A male proportion of 82.7% was recorded, with mean age about 62 years and range roughly 23 to 79. People who had prior anti-PD-1, anti-PD-L1 or anti-CTLA-4 therapy could take part, and roughly 44% had some. Whole-study results and caveats: Nonresponders included some who also had low normalized T-cell clonal expansion.

Assay: immunoSEQ multiplex PCR; the TCRdb copy retains only in-frame clones and omits some. The sample shows around 100,000 clones, roughly 90% of them seen only once. Looked up from germline, CDR1 is SGHRS and CDR2 is YFSETQ. The CDR3 is 14 amino acids. The V gene end was trimmed by 3 bases and the J gene end by 2 bases; junction bases not matched to a gene: 3. The chain carries TRBV5-1 and TRBJ2-3, with 7 bases that match TRBD1. The sequences come from CD4+ or CD8+ T cells sorted from blood, collected in a trial of the OX40 agonist ivuxolimab. The sequence came from an adult with an advanced solid tumor such as melanoma, head and neck, liver or kidney cancer. CDR3 protein: CASSSRGYTDTQYF. The DNA for the CDR3 is TGCGCCAGCAGCTCCAGGGGGTACACAGATACGCAGTATTTT.